Below are 3 T cell receptor beta chains sequenced from a single sample in a study of blood T cell repertoires in COVID-19. TCRdb's table, derived via immunoSEQ multiplex PCR, lists solely in-frame clones and lacks some. Of about 200,000 clones listed, roughly 85% are singletons. Sequenced material: PBMCs or T cells enriched from blood (not recorded which). The receptors stem from a man aged 40-50 years who had recovered from COVID-19.

The V call is TRBV29-1, the J call TRBJ2-5, with a tentative D call TRBD2 (7 bases). CDR1 is SQVTM, CDR2 ANQGSEA, per germline. The CDR3 extends over 14 amino acids. Trimming cost V 3 bases and J 2 bases, with 13 bases left between them. The CDR3, as DNA: TGCAGCGTTGATCGGGGGGCCATTCAAGAGACCCAGTACTTC. It specifies CSVDRGAIQETQYF.

The genes are TRBV7-9 and TRBJ2-7, with 8 nucleotides matching TRBD2. The CDR3 spans 17 residues. Per the germline V gene, CDR1 is SEHNR and CDR2 is FQNEAQ (reference sequence). The ends lost 5 bases at V and 3 bases at J; junction bases unmatched: 15. The CDR3 DNA follows: TGTGCCAGCAGCGGAGGGAGGGTAGCGGGAACCTTCTACGAGCAGTACTTC. It yields the protein CASSGGRVAGTFYEQYF.

The chain couples TRBV30 to TRBJ1-1, with 8 bases identical to TRBD1. CDR1 is GTSNPN, CDR2 SVGIG, per germline (reference sequence). Trimming took 1 base from V and 4 from J; bases not matched to a gene: 5. The CDR3 has 14 amino acids. The CDR3 DNA reads TGTGCCTGGAGTGCCCAGACAGGGGTCACTGAAGCTTTCTTT. Amino acid sequence: CAWSAQTGVTEAFF.